This is a list of T cell receptor beta chains from one sample in a study of blood T cell repertoires in COVID-19. Only in-frame clones appear in the TCRdb table, and some are missing; sequencing was by immunoSEQ multiplex PCR. The table shows about 75,000 clones, with approximately 88% occurring only once. Sequenced: peripheral blood. These receptors were obtained from a woman in her fifties or sixties with acute or convalescent COVID-19. CDR3s include the opening cysteine and the closing phenylalanine or tryptophan. D genes are given only for firm matches. Clone size appears in some rows only: once, few, many, or a class for an expanded clone.

v_gene	d_gene	abundance	j_gene	CDR3aa	CDR3nt
TRBV12-3/TRBV12-4	NA	NA	TRBJ2-7	CASSFNQGHEQYF	TGTGCCAGCAGTTTCAATCAGGGCCACGAGCAGTACTTC
TRBV3-1/TRBV3-2	TRBD1	NA	TRBJ1-4	CASSTTGFIDEKLFF	TGTGCCAGCAGCACGACAGGGTTTATCGATGAAAAACTGTTTTTT
TRBV11-2	NA	NA	TRBJ2-7	CASSPLSSTVYF	TGTGCCAGCAGCCCCCTCTCCTCCACGGTGTACTTC
TRBV28	TRBD1	NA	TRBJ1-2	CASSSGTGPYGYTF	TGTGCCAGCAGTTCCGGGACAGGCCCCTATGGCTACACCTTC
TRBV10-3	TRBD1	once	TRBJ1-1	CAIRAGQANTEAFF	TGTGCCATCAGGGCAGGACAGGCGAACACTGAAGCTTTCTTT
TRBV3-1/TRBV3-2	NA	NA	TRBJ1-1	CASSQRSPTGAFF	TGTGCCAGCAGCCAAAGATCTCCAACCGGGGCTTTCTTT
TRBV6-1	NA	NA	TRBJ1-6	CASSSYSNPNSPLHF	TGTGCCAGCAGTTCCTACAGCAACCCTAATTCACCCCTCCACTTT
TRBV10-3	TRBD2	NA	TRBJ2-1	CAIGGRFDEQFF	TGTGCCATCGGCGGGAGATTCGATGAGCAGTTCTTC
TRBV28	TRBD1	once	TRBJ1-2	CASRTTGGSGYTF	TGTGCCAGCAGAACCACAGGGGGCTCTGGCTACACCTTC
TRBV5-1	TRBD2	NA	TRBJ2-3	CASSLLAGYTDTQYF	TGCGCCAGCAGCTTACTAGCGGGGTACACAGATACGCAGTATTTT
TRBV27	NA	NA	TRBJ1-2	CASRSSGNNYGYTF	TGTGCCAGCAGAAGTAGCGGGAATAACTATGGCTACACCTTC
TRBV19	TRBD1	NA	TRBJ1-4	CASSSLSRGREWTNEKLFF	TGTGCCAGTAGCTCCCTTTCTAGGGGGCGCGAATGGACTAATGAAAAACTGTTTTTT
TRBV6-1	NA	once	TRBJ2-1	CASSVGGVEFSYNEQFF	TGTGCCAGCAGTGTAGGGGGAGTGGAATTCTCCTACAATGAGCAGTTCTTC
TRBV6-6	TRBD1	few	TRBJ1-2	CASSYSGTGDYGYTF	TGTGCCAGCAGTTACTCCGGGACAGGAGACTATGGCTACACCTTC
TRBV2	NA	NA	TRBJ1-2	CASTRQGSLGYTF	TGTGCCAGCACCCGGCAGGGATCGTTGGGCTACACCTTC
TRBV7-3	TRBD1	once	TRBJ2-7	CASSPRGQGFGEQYF	TGTGCCAGCAGCCCAAGGGGACAGGGGTTCGGCGAGCAGTACTTC
TRBV19	NA	NA	TRBJ1-1	CASSISGIYTEAFF	TGTGCCAGTAGTATTAGCGGCATCTACACTGAAGCTTTCTTT
TRBV3-1/TRBV3-2	NA	once	TRBJ2-2	CASSQTLILVAGPGTGELFF	TGTGCCAGCAGCCAAACGTTAATATTGGTGGCGGGTCCGGGAACCGGGGAGCTGTTTTTT
TRBV20-1	NA	few	TRBJ1-1	CSARNRYEAFF	TGCAGTGCTAGGAACAGGTATGAAGCTTTCTTT
TRBV6-5	TRBD1	NA	TRBJ2-1	CASLAGGSLGEQFF	TGTGCCAGCCTAGCAGGGGGTTCTTTGGGTGAGCAGTTCTTC
TRBV15	TRBD1	NA	TRBJ1-6	CATSRDYGAGGQNSPLHF	TGTGCCACCAGCAGAGATTATGGGGCAGGGGGACAAAATTCACCCCTCCACTTT
TRBV5-4	NA	NA	TRBJ1-4	CASSWGSGSEKLFF	TGTGCCAGCAGCTGGGGATCGGGGAGTGAAAAACTGTTTTTT
TRBV5-1	TRBD1	once	TRBJ2-3	CASSFGQAPDTQYF	TGCGCCAGCAGCTTCGGACAGGCACCAGATACGCAGTATTTT
TRBV5-4	NA	NA	TRBJ2-7	CASSLFTGARSYEQYF	TGTGCCAGCAGCTTGTTTACAGGAGCACGTTCCTACGAGCAGTACTTC
TRBV6-6	TRBD1	NA	TRBJ2-7	CASRTGLSEQYF	TGTGCCAGCAGGACAGGGTTGTCCGAGCAGTACTTC
TRBV5-1	NA	NA	TRBJ1-5	CASRQDSSNQPQHF	TGCGCCAGCAGACAGGACAGTAGCAATCAGCCCCAGCATTTT
TRBV4-3	NA	once	TRBJ2-7	CASSPSLVTPVSEQYF	TGCGCCAGCAGCCCTTCCCTAGTGACCCCGGTCTCCGAGCAGTACTTC
TRBV3-1/TRBV3-2	NA	NA	TRBJ1-5	CASSQEGQQPQHF	TGTGCCAGCAGCCAAGAGGGGCAGCAGCCCCAGCATTTT
TRBV13	TRBD2	NA	TRBJ2-2	CASSPRTSGGATGELFF	TGTGCCAGCAGTCCCCGGACTAGCGGGGGGGCCACCGGGGAGCTGTTTTTT
TRBV19	TRBD2	once	TRBJ2-1	CASSIRGAGGNEQFF	TGTGCCAGTAGTATTCGAGGAGCGGGAGGAAATGAGCAGTTCTTC